The rows below give T cell receptor beta chains drawn from one sample of a study of T cells in Graves' hyperthyroidism and ophthalmopathy. Each CDR3 protein gets one entry after TCRdb re-called the multiplex PCR reads with MiXCR. This sample has 370,000 or so distinct CDR3 sequences, with 13% found just once. Specimen: blood. The receptors here all came from a man aged 25-45 years with Graves' hyperthyroidism that later progressed to Graves' ophthalmopathy. Each CDR3 is given with its conserved first and last residue. The order of the fields is clone size, J gene, V gene, D gene, CDR3 DNA, CDR3 protein. D genes are given only for firm matches. Size is stated for part of the rows, as once, few or many counts, or as a class when the clone is expanded.

clone_size: many
j_call: TRBJ2-1
v_call: TRBV7-9
d_call: TRBD1
cdr3_nt: TGTGCCAGCACCAACCCCGGGACAGGGGATGGTGAGCAGTTCTTC
cdr3_aa: CASTNPGTGDGEQFF

clone_size: few
j_call: TRBJ1-3
v_call: TRBV3-1
d_call: -
cdr3_nt: TGTGCCAGCAGCCAAGATGGTAGAAACACCATATATTTT
cdr3_aa: CASSQDGRNTIYF

clone_size: many
j_call: TRBJ1-2
v_call: TRBV28
d_call: -
cdr3_nt: TGTGCCAGCAGTTCGATAGTCCCTAACTATGGCTACACCTTC
cdr3_aa: CASSSIVPNYGYTF

clone_size: many
j_call: TRBJ2-7
v_call: TRBV3-1
d_call: TRBD1
cdr3_nt: TGTGCCAGCAGCTCCCGGGACAGAATTCTTTACGAGCAGTACTTC
cdr3_aa: CASSSRDRILYEQYF

clone_size: few
j_call: TRBJ2-1
v_call: TRBV6-6
d_call: TRBD2
cdr3_nt: TGTGCCAGCAGTTACTCCCCGCGGGGAGGGTCAAATGAGCAGTTCTTC
cdr3_aa: CASSYSPRGGSNEQFF

clone_size: few
j_call: TRBJ2-3
v_call: TRBV5-6
d_call: -
cdr3_nt: TGTGCCAGCAGCCGCACCCGCACAGATACGCAGTATTTT
cdr3_aa: CASSRTRTDTQYF

clone_size: -
j_call: TRBJ1-6
v_call: TRBV3-1
d_call: TRBD1
cdr3_nt: TGTGCCAGCAGCCTCCTGGACAGGGGAAATTCACCCCTCCACTTT
cdr3_aa: CASSLLDRGNSPLHF

clone_size: many
j_call: TRBJ2-5
v_call: TRBV12-3/TRBV12-4
d_call: -
cdr3_nt: TGTGCCAGCAGTTTAGGGACGCCAGAGACCCAGTACTTC
cdr3_aa: CASSLGTPETQYF

clone_size: few
j_call: TRBJ1-4
v_call: TRBV7-6
d_call: TRBD1
cdr3_nt: TGTGCCAGCAGCTTAGTACAGGGGGCGCGTGGGACAACTAATGAAAAACTGTTTTTT
cdr3_aa: CASSLVQGARGTTNEKLFF

clone_size: many
j_call: TRBJ2-1
v_call: TRBV6-1
d_call: -
cdr3_nt: TGTGCCACCCGGAGCTTTAACAATGAGCAGTTCTTC
cdr3_aa: CATRSFNNEQFF

clone_size: -
j_call: TRBJ1-6
v_call: TRBV10-3
d_call: TRBD1
cdr3_nt: TGTGCCATCAGCGACAGGGGGCAATCCTATAATTCACCCCTCCACTTT
cdr3_aa: CAISDRGQSYNSPLHF

clone_size: few
j_call: TRBJ1-1
v_call: TRBV20-1
d_call: -
cdr3_nt: TGCAGTGTTTCCGGCATGAACACTGAAGCTTTCTTT
cdr3_aa: CSVSGMNTEAFF

clone_size: -
j_call: TRBJ2-1
v_call: TRBV7-9
d_call: -
cdr3_nt: TGTGCCAGCAGCTTTTGGGGGCGGACTGACGATGAGCAGTTCTTC
cdr3_aa: CASSFWGRTDDEQFF

clone_size: few
j_call: TRBJ2-3
v_call: TRBV6-1
d_call: -
cdr3_nt: TGTGCCAGCAGACTACTAGATACGCAGTATTTT
cdr3_aa: CASRLLDTQYF

clone_size: many
j_call: TRBJ2-2
v_call: TRBV2
d_call: TRBD1
cdr3_nt: TGTGCCAGCAGGACAGGGGCTTACACCGGGGAGCTGTTTTTT
cdr3_aa: CASRTGAYTGELFF

clone_size: -
j_call: TRBJ1-2
v_call: TRBV9
d_call: -
cdr3_nt: TGTGCCAGCAGCGTAGACGGTGTTCATGGCTACACCTTC
cdr3_aa: CASSVDGVHGYTF

clone_size: -
j_call: TRBJ1-5
v_call: TRBV4-1
d_call: -
cdr3_nt: TGCGCCAGCAGCCAAGATGGGGCAGCAGGTAGCAATCAGCCCCAGCATTTT
cdr3_aa: CASSQDGAAGSNQPQHF

clone_size: -
j_call: TRBJ2-2
v_call: TRBV20-1
d_call: TRBD1
cdr3_nt: TGCAGTGCTAGAGGGCAGGGGGACACCGGGGAGCTGTTTTTT
cdr3_aa: CSARGQGDTGELFF

clone_size: many
j_call: TRBJ1-3
v_call: TRBV7-8
d_call: -
cdr3_nt: TGTGCCAGCACCCCTTACCGACTGAGCTCTGGAAACACCATATATTTT
cdr3_aa: CASTPYRLSSGNTIYF

clone_size: many
j_call: TRBJ1-1
v_call: TRBV20-1
d_call: -
cdr3_nt: TGCAGTGCCCCCCGACGGGGACACAAAGCTTTCTTT
cdr3_aa: CSAPRRGHKAFF

clone_size: many
j_call: TRBJ1-1
v_call: TRBV2
d_call: -
cdr3_nt: TGTGCCAGCAGTTTAAATAGGAACACTGAAGCTTTCTTT
cdr3_aa: CASSLNRNTEAFF

clone_size: many
j_call: TRBJ2-1
v_call: TRBV18
d_call: -
cdr3_nt: TGTGCCAGCTCCTTGTCAGAGACCTACAATGAGCAGTTCTTC
cdr3_aa: CASSLSETYNEQFF

clone_size: once
j_call: TRBJ1-4
v_call: TRBV4-1
d_call: -
cdr3_nt: TGCGCCAGCAGCCAAGACGTCGGGATACTGTTTTTT
cdr3_aa: CASSQDVGILFF

clone_size: -
j_call: TRBJ1-2
v_call: TRBV28
d_call: -
cdr3_nt: TGTGCCAGCAGGCTACAGGGTTATGGCTACACCTTC
cdr3_aa: CASRLQGYGYTF

clone_size: few
j_call: TRBJ2-1
v_call: TRBV7-9
d_call: -
cdr3_nt: TGTGCCAGCAGCTTAGGATTTCTACTTTATTACAATGAGCAGTTCTTC
cdr3_aa: CASSLGFLLYYNEQFF

clone_size: -
j_call: TRBJ2-2
v_call: TRBV29-1
d_call: -
cdr3_nt: TGCAGCGTTGACAGGGGAACCGGGGAGCTGTTTTTT
cdr3_aa: CSVDRGTGELFF

clone_size: many
j_call: TRBJ1-2
v_call: TRBV28
d_call: TRBD1
cdr3_nt: TGTGCCAGCGCACTTAGGGACAGCTATGGCTACACCTTC
cdr3_aa: CASALRDSYGYTF

clone_size: many
j_call: TRBJ2-6
v_call: TRBV12-3/TRBV12-4
d_call: TRBD1
cdr3_nt: TGTGCCAGCAGCGGTGGTAGGGACAGGGTTCTTGCTGGGGCCAACGTCCTGACTTTC
cdr3_aa: CASSGGRDRVLAGANVLTF

clone_size: many
j_call: TRBJ2-5
v_call: TRBV29-1
d_call: -
cdr3_nt: TGCAGCGTTGAAGGAGGGGGGACCCAGTACTTC
cdr3_aa: CSVEGGGTQYF

clone_size: many
j_call: TRBJ2-7
v_call: TRBV11-3
d_call: -
cdr3_nt: TGTGCCAGCAGCTTAGATCATACAGCCACCTACGAGCAGTACTTC
cdr3_aa: CASSLDHTATYEQYF

clone_size: -
j_call: TRBJ2-2
v_call: TRBV6-2/TRBV6-3
d_call: -
cdr3_nt: TGTGCCAGCAGTGCGATACTAGTCGCCGGGGAGCTGTTTTTT
cdr3_aa: CASSAILVAGELFF

clone_size: -
j_call: TRBJ2-7
v_call: TRBV28
d_call: -
cdr3_nt: TGTGCCAGCAGTTCTACATCCGGGACGCATCTCTCCTACGAGCAGTACTTC
cdr3_aa: CASSSTSGTHLSYEQYF

clone_size: many
j_call: TRBJ1-1
v_call: TRBV4-1
d_call: -
cdr3_nt: TGCGCCAGCAGCGAATTTTCGATGAACACTGAAGCTTTCTTT
cdr3_aa: CASSEFSMNTEAFF

clone_size: many
j_call: TRBJ1-1
v_call: TRBV12-3/TRBV12-4
d_call: TRBD1
cdr3_nt: TGTGCCAGCAGTCGAGAGACAGGGGGCACTGAAGCTTTCTTT
cdr3_aa: CASSRETGGTEAFF

clone_size: many
j_call: TRBJ1-2
v_call: TRBV20-1
d_call: -
cdr3_nt: TGCAGTGCCCAGGTCTATGGCTACACCTTC
cdr3_aa: CSAQVYGYTF

clone_size: -
j_call: TRBJ2-5
v_call: TRBV7-2
d_call: -
cdr3_nt: TGTGCCAGCAGCTTAGCCGGGCAGATAGTTCAAGAGACCCAGTACTTC
cdr3_aa: CASSLAGQIVQETQYF

clone_size: many
j_call: TRBJ2-7
v_call: TRBV9
d_call: TRBD1
cdr3_nt: TGTGCCAGCAGCGAAGCCCCGGGACAGGGGTACTACGAGCAGTACTTC
cdr3_aa: CASSEAPGQGYYEQYF

clone_size: many
j_call: TRBJ1-1
v_call: TRBV5-1
d_call: -
cdr3_nt: TGCGCCAGCAGCTTGGCTGGCAGTCCTGCTGAAGCTTTCTTT
cdr3_aa: CASSLAGSPAEAFF

clone_size: many
j_call: TRBJ2-7
v_call: TRBV12-3/TRBV12-4
d_call: -
cdr3_nt: TGTGCCAGCAGTTTAACCCGGACTGCTACTGGGGAGCAGTACTTC
cdr3_aa: CASSLTRTATGEQYF

clone_size: few
j_call: TRBJ1-5
v_call: TRBV6-1
d_call: -
cdr3_nt: TGTGCCAGCAGGATACAGAACGGTCAAAATCAGCCCCAGCATTTT
cdr3_aa: CASRIQNGQNQPQHF

clone_size: many
j_call: TRBJ2-7
v_call: TRBV2
d_call: -
cdr3_nt: TGTGCCAGCCGCGGACCGCGCGATGAGCAGTACTTC
cdr3_aa: CASRGPRDEQYF

clone_size: -
j_call: TRBJ1-2
v_call: TRBV20-1
d_call: TRBD1
cdr3_nt: TGCAGTGCCCCTCAGGACAGGGGGTATGGCTACACCTTC
cdr3_aa: CSAPQDRGYGYTF

clone_size: -
j_call: TRBJ1-2
v_call: TRBV9
d_call: TRBD1
cdr3_nt: TGTGCCAGCAGCGGAAAAGGGACAGGGGATGGCTACACCTTC
cdr3_aa: CASSGKGTGDGYTF

clone_size: many
j_call: TRBJ1-1
v_call: TRBV29-1
d_call: -
cdr3_nt: TGCAGCGTTGGGCGTAGTTGGGCAACAGGGCCAACTGAAGCTTTCTTT
cdr3_aa: CSVGRSWATGPTEAFF

clone_size: many
j_call: TRBJ2-2
v_call: TRBV7-2
d_call: -
cdr3_nt: TGTGCCAGCAGCTTCCTGGCTCTAGCCGGGGAGCTGTTTTTT
cdr3_aa: CASSFLALAGELFF

clone_size: few
j_call: TRBJ2-1
v_call: TRBV7-2
d_call: TRBD1
cdr3_nt: TGTGCCAGCAGCACCGCCTCAGGGGGTTCCTACAATGAGCAGTTCTTC
cdr3_aa: CASSTASGGSYNEQFF

clone_size: many
j_call: TRBJ2-7
v_call: TRBV6-1
d_call: -
cdr3_nt: TGTGCCAGCAGTGTTCCGGGACAATCCTACGAGCAGTACTTC
cdr3_aa: CASSVPGQSYEQYF